This T cell receptor beta chain appears in the sequencing data of a study of identical twins. Concerning this clonotype: Its antigen remains unknown.

CDR3 size: 13 residues. Germline CDR1 and CDR2: SEHNR and FQNEAQ (reference sequence). With 6 bases removed from V and 2 bases from J, the gap between germline ends came to 11 bases. All donors comprised healthy Caucasians. Notes on the study in general: One should note that invariant MAIT and iNKT cells could partly confound zero-insertion analyses. Beta out-of-frame sequences displayed a weaker excess of sharing between twins.

TCRdb re-called the 5' RACE reads through MiXCR, storing one row per CDR3 protein. The data show approximately 240,000 distinct CDR3 sequences, more than 12% seen once. The source of this sequence is a woman under 30 in good health. What was sequenced was memory (CD45RO+) T cells sorted from blood. This chain uses TRBV7-9 with TRBJ2-7; D gene uncertain. CDR3 protein: CASRPRGTYEQYF. CDR3 DNA sequence: TGTGCCAGCAGGCCCCGCGGTACCTACGAGCAGTACTTC.